This entry is about one T cell receptor beta chain. It lacks a known antigen. No base qualities exist here, and no much larger clone lies one base off it. This sample stems from a study of Graves' ophthalmopathy and Graves' hyperthyroidism (dated by TCRdb to 2017 to 2018). Turning to the overall study: Peripheral blood was collected before any treatment was given, at the time of initial diagnosis. TCR beta repertoire signatures were used to distinguish Graves' ophthalmopathy from Graves' hyperthyroidism and to predict progression to ophthalmopathy. Following sample collection, hyperthyroidism patients were given methimazole at a starting dose of 30 mg daily, and ophthalmopathy patients were given high-dose intravenous methylprednisolone. T-cell repertoires of thyroid tissue and blood were compared in five or six hyperthyroidism patients. The 100 or so discovery patients were randomly divided into training and test sets at a 7:3 ratio. An independent validation cohort comprised some 18 hyperthyroidism patients and roughly 15 patients who later progressed from hyperthyroidism to ophthalmopathy. In total, some 140 blood samples were TCR-sequenced: around 42 ophthalmopathy, over 70 hyperthyroidism and some 17 hyperthyroidism-to-ophthalmopathy patients. To explore V-J signatures that separate ophthalmopathy from hyperthyroidism, a discovery set of approximately 100 patients was enrolled, consisting of fewer than 45 with ophthalmopathy and under 65 with stable hyperthyroidism. What the study reported, not specific to this receptor: In validation, the model predicted ophthalmopathy progression with 70.59% sensitivity and 72.22% specificity; roughly 12 predicted patients were CT-confirmed with GO in a median of approximately 6.2 months. Most of the expanded thyroid clonotypes with a frequency above 0.001 were also detected in blood, and it was suggested that the thyroid immune response may be reflected by blood repertoires. No statistical method was used to predetermine the sample size, and group allocation was not hidden from the investigators. Ophthalmopathy was separated from stable hyperthyroidism by the 13-signature model with 85% to 90% sensitivity and roughly 83% specificity in cross-validation and with 80%/75% in the test set.

A patient counted as having stable hyperthyroidism if there was no progression to ophthalmopathy within 18 months of follow-up. Hyperthyroidism patients were newly diagnosed, were aged 18 to 65 years, and had a disease duration under 2 months. Patients with other autoimmune diseases, uncontrolled infections, pregnancy or lactation were excluded. Clinical symptoms, serum thyroxine, TRAb, thyroid ultrasound and orbital computed tomography were used for diagnosis. Ficoll-Paque density gradient centrifugation was used to isolate PBMCs from about 9.4 ml of fresh peripheral blood. Total RNA was extracted with Trizol reagent and quality-checked on an Agilent 2100 Bioanalyzer. For repertoire sequencing, the TCR beta CDR3 regions were amplified from RNA transcripts. The first round of RT-PCR was done with HTBI primers and the Qiagen OneStep RT-PCR kit, and was followed by a second round of multiplex PCR, then size selection and purification. Libraries were sequenced paired-end with 100 bp reads on an Illumina HiSeq2000. Per the source publication's procedure: SOAPnuke was used for read processing, and reads with adapters, uncalled bases, a mean Phred below 15, or no exact constant-primer or identifier match were discarded. COPE v1.2.5 was used to merge high-quality paired reads. Each unique nucleotide sequence was treated as a clonotype, and MiTCR v1.1 was used to align the clonotypes to the IMGT TRB V, D and J references. Analysis was restricted to V-J combinations with a frequency above 0.0001, which covered about 99% of repertoires. For each V-J combination, a TCR clonal expansion and chaos score was defined as F50 clonal expansion divided by the chaos observed in the TCRdist matrix. Features were reduced by Welch's t-statistics and random forest to around 14 V-J combinations, which fed a naive Bayes classifier. Thyroid-blood repertoire similarity was quantified with the Morisita-Horn index. TCRdb itself trimmed the public reads at Q25 with fastp, ran MiXCR and retained productive beta chains. Records with the same CDR3 protein are collapsed into one entry carrying the most frequent genes and DNA. It is TCRdb's table, rather than the study itself, that gives the V and J calls and clone size. The sample table lists under 800,000 distinct CDR3 sequences, 22% of them with a count of one. Together, the top ten hold 7.1% of the sample.

The cysteine opens and the phenylalanine closes a CDR3 of 15 amino acids. Only the CDR3 part of the read is kept: 45 bases, read in frame from the first base. Compared with germline, V lacks 6 bases and J lacks 5 bases; bases without a gene match: 9. For CDR1 and CDR2, the germline V gene lists MNHEY and SVGEGT. This TCR was recovered from a woman younger than 35 with stable Graves' hyperthyroidism. Some clones in this sample may be carry-over from other donors' samples. Donor details come from another sample of the same person, matched by shared clones. What was sequenced was peripheral blood. This sequence uses TRBV6-2 or TRBV6-3 and TRBJ2-7, with 11 bases matching TRBD1. The CDR3 protein sequence reads: CASSSGQGATNEQYF. The DNA sequence is TGTGCCAGCAGCAGCGGACAGGGGGCTACGAACGAGCAGTACTTC.